This T cell receptor (beta chain) stems from a study of T-cell reconstitution after alpha-beta-depleted transplantation in children. The TCRbeta library incorporated unique molecular identifiers. A single record per CDR3 protein comes from TCRdb applying MiXCR to the PCR reads. The sample carries around 400,000 distinct CDR3 sequences, roughly 21% recorded once. V shed 1 base and J shed 0 bases, with 9 bases lying between them. The CDR3 consists of 15 residues. Per the germline V gene, CDR1 is LNHNV and CDR2 is YYDKDF (reference sequence). In this sample, this clonotype turned up a few times. The chain has TRBV15 and TRBJ1-1; D might be TRBD1 (5 bases). Here the sequenced sample was PBMCs from the stem cell graft donor, taken from the stem cell graft. This clonotype was sampled from a human donor who donated a stem cell graft to a child with acute myeloid leukemia. The CDR3 coding sequence is TGTGCCACCAGCAGAGGGCCGGACATGAACACTGAAGCTTTCTTT. Encoded protein: CATSRGPDMNTEAFF.